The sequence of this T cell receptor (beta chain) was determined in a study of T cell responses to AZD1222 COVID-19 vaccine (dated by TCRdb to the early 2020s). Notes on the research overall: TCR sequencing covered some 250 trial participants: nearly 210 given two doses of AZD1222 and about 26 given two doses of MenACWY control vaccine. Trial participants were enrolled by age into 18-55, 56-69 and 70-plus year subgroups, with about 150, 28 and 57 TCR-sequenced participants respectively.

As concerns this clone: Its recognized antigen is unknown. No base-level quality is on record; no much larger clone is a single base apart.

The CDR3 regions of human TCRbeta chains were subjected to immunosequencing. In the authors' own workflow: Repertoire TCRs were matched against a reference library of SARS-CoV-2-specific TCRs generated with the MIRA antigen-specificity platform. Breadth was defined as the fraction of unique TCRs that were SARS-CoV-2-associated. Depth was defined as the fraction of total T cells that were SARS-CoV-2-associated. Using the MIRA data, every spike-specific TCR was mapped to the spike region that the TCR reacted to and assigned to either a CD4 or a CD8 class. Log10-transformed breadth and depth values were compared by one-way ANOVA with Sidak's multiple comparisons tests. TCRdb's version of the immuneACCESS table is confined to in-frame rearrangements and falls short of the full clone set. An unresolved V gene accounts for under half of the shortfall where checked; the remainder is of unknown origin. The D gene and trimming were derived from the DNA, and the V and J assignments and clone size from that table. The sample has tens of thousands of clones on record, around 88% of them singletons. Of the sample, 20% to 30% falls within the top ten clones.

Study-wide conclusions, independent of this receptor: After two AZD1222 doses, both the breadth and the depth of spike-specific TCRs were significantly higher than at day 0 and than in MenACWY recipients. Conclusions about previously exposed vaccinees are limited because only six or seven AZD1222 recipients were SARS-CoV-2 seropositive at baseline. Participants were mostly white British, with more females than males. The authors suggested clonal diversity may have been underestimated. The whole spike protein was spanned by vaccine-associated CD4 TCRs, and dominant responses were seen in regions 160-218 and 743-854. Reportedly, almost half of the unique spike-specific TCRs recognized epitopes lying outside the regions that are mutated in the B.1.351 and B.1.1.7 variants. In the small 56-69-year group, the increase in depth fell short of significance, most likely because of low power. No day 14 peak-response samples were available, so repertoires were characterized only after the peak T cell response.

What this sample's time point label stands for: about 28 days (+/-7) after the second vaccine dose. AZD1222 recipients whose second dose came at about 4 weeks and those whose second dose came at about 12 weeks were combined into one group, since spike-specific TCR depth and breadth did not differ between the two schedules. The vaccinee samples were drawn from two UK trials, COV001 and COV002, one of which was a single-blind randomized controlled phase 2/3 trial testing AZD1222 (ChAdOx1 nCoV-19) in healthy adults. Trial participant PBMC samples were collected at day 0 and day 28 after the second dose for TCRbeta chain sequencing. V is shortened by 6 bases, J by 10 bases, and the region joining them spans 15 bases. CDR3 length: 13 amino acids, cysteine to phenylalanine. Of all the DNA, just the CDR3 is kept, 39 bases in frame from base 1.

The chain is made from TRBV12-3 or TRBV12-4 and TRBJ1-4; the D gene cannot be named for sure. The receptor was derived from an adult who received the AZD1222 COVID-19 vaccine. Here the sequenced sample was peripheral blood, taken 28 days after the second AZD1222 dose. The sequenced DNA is TGTGCCAGCAGACCGTCGGCGGTAGTAAAACTGTTTTTT. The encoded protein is CASRPSAVVKLFF.